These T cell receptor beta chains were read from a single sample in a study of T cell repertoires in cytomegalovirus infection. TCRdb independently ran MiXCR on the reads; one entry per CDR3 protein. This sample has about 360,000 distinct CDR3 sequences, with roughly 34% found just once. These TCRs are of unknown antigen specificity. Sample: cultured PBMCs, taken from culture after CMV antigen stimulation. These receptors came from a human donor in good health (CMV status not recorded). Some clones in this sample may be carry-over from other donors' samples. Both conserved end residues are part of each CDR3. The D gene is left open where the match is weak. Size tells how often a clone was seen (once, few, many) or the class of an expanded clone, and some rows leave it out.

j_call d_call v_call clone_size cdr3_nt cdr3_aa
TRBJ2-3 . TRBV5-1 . TGCGCCAGCAGTTCCTTTCCGACAGGGGAGGGGACAGATACGCAGTATTTT CASSSFPTGEGTDTQYF
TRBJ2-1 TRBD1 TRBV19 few TGTGCCAGTAGTTACAGGGGAAGATCCTACAATGAGCAGTTCTTC CASSYRGRSYNEQFF
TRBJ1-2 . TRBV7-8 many TGTGCCAGCAGCTTAGACAGAGGATACCATGGCTACACCTTC CASSLDRGYHGYTF
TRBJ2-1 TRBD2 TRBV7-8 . TGTGCCAGCAGCTTACTAGCGGGAGGGAGGAATGAGCAGTTCTTC CASSLLAGGRNEQFF
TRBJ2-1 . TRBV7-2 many TGTGCCAGCACCACCCAGAGCTCCTACAATGAGCAGTTCTTC CASTTQSSYNEQFF
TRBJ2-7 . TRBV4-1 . TGCGCCAGCAGCCAAGAGGCGGGATCGAACTACGAGCAGTACTTC CASSQEAGSNYEQYF
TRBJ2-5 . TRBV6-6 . TGTGCCAGCAGTGAGCTGCCCGGGCCTGGGGAGACCCAGTACTTC CASSELPGPGETQYF
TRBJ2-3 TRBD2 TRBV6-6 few TGTGCCAGCAGTTACGGGGGGGGAGGCACAGATACGCAGTATTTT CASSYGGGGTDTQYF
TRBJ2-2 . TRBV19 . TGTGCCAGTAGTATAGATTTTGGGACCGCCGATCTCACCGGGGAGCTGTTTTTT CASSIDFGTADLTGELFF
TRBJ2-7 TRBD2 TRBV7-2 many TGTGCCAGCAGCTCACGACAGCCGACTAGCGGGGGCGGCTACGAGCAGTACTTC CASSSRQPTSGGGYEQYF
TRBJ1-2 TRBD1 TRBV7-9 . TGTGCCAGCAGCTCGATGGACAGGGAGATTAGAGGCTACACCTTC CASSSMDREIRGYTF
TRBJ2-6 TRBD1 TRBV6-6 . TGTGCCAGCAGTACGCGGGACAGGGTCTTATCTGGGGCCAACGTCCTGACTTTC CASSTRDRVLSGANVLTF